The source of this TCR beta chain is a study of blood T cells in healthy people across ages. Combining a sample-barcoded 5' primer with a J-beta primer mix, a second PCR ran for 7 to 11 cycles. TCRdb recomputed calls from the 5' RACE reads with MiXCR, one row per CDR3 protein. This table has hundreds of thousands of distinct CDR3 sequences, under 40% appearing once. Study results and limitations: Per million T cells, TCR beta diversity dropped about linearly as age rose. A conclusive naive versus antigen-experienced comparison was prevented by the unsorted PBMCs. Investigators treated diversity estimates from one million T cells as underestimates.

J lost 7 bases, V lost 4 bases, and 9 bases had no gene match. The CDR3 loop spans 14 amino acids. This clonotype was observed a few times. Its target is unknown. This TCR was sampled from a man younger than 35 in good health. The chain employs TRBV12-3 or TRBV12-4 and TRBJ2-7; 8 bases are a match to TRBD2. The source material was blood. The CDR3 spells CASSSSTSVNEQYF. CDR3 bases: TGTGCCAGCAGTTCCTCGACTAGCGTAAATGAGCAGTACTTC.